The T cell receptor (beta chain) described here comes from a study of identical twins. Unique molecular identifiers were present on cDNA, and template switching added a universal primer site. TCRdb re-derived calls from the 5' RACE reads in MiXCR, one entry per CDR3 protein. The sample holds about 490,000 distinct CDR3 sequences, roughly 15% seen once. No donor was unhealthy or non-Caucasian. Ten or more counts support this clonotype. Its antigen is unidentified. Overall study results and limits: Analyses of zero insertions could, in part, be confounded by invariant MAIT and iNKT cells.

V was shortened by 4 bases and J by 5 bases, with 11 bases between the two germline ends. In germline, CDR1 is LGHDT, CDR2 YNNKEL (reference sequence). CDR3 size: 13 residues. Separately, the same data were catalogued under a study of yellow fever vaccine responses in identical twins.

This TCR was sampled from a woman under 30 in good health. The sample consisted of CD4+ T cells sorted from blood. The chain is built from TRBV3-1 and TRBJ2-5, with D perhaps matching TRBD1 or TRBD2 (6 bases each). CDR3 bases: TGTGCCAGCAGCCGGAGGGGGAAGGAGACCCAGTACTTC. It codes for CASSRRGKETQYF.